The present entry profiles one T cell receptor beta chain with its context. Repertoires were generated with immunoSEQ multiplex PCR, while TCRdb's copy carries only in-frame clones and drops some. The sample has about 220,000 clones, around four fifths seen once; the top ten hold more than 4.5%. The entry originates in a study of blood T cell repertoires in COVID-19. This CDR3 has 16 residues. Trimming took off 0 bases at V and 3 bases at J, with 15 bases between the two ends. The germline gives CDR1 SGHRS, CDR2 YFSETQ. The chain recombines TRBV5-1 with TRBJ1-1; D is unresolved. This receptor was obtained from a woman in her sixties who had recovered from COVID-19. Source material: peripheral blood. The CDR3 region has the DNA TGCGCCAGCAGCTTGGTTTACCGGGGATTGGACACTGAAGCTTTCTTT. Encoded protein: CASSLVYRGLDTEAFF.